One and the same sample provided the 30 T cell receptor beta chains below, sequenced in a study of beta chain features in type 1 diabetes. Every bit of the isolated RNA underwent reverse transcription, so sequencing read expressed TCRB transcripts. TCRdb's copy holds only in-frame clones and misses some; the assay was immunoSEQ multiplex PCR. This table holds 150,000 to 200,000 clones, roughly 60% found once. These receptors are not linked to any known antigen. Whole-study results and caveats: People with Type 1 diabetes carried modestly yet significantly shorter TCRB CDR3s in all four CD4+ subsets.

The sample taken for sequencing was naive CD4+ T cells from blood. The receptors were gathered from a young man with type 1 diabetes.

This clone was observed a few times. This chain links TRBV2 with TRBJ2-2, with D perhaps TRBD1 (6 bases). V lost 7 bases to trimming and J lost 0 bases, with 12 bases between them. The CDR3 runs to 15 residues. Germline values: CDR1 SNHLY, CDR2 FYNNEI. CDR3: CASNFGTTNTGELFF. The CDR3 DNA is TGTGCCAGCAACTTCGGGACAACGAACACCGGGGAGCTGTTTTTT. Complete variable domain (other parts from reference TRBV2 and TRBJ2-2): EPEVTQTPSHQVTQMGQEVILRCVPISNHLYFYWYRQILGQKVEFLVSFYNNEISEKSEIFDDQFSVERPDGSNFTLKIRSTKLEDSAMYFCASNFGTTNTGELFFGEGSRLTVL.

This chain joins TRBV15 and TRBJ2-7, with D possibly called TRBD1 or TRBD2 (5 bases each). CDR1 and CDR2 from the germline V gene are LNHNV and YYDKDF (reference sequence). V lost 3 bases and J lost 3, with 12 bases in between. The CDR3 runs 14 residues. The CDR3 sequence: CATSREDKFYEQYF. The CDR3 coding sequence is TGTGCCACCAGCAGGGAGGACAAGTTCTACGAGCAGTACTTC.

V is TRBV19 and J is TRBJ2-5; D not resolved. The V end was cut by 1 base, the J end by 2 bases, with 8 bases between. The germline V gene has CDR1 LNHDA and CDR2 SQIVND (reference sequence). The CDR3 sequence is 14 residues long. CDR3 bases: TGTGCCAGTAGTATAGGAGTCCCACAAGAGACCCAGTACTTC. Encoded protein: CASSIGVPQETQYF.

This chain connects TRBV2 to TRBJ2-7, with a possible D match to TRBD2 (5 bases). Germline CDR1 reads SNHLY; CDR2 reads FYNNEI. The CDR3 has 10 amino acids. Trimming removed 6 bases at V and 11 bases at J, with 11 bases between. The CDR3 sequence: CASRERREYF. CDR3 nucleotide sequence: TGTGCCAGCAGAGAGCGGCGGGAGTACTTC.

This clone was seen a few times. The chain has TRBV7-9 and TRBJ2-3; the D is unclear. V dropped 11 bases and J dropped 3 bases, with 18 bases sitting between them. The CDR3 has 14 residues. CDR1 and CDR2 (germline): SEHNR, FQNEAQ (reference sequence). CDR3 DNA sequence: TGTGCCTCCCGGTGGGGATCGGCTACAGATACGCAGTATTTT. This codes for CASRWGSATDTQYF.

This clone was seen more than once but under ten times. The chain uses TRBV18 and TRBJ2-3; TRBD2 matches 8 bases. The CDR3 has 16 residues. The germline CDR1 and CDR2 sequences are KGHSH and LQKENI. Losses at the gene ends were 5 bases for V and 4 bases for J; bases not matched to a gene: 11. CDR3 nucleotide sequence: TGTGCCAGCTCAACGACCGGGACTAGTTTTCCAGATACGCAGTATTTT. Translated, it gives CASSTTGTSFPDTQYF.

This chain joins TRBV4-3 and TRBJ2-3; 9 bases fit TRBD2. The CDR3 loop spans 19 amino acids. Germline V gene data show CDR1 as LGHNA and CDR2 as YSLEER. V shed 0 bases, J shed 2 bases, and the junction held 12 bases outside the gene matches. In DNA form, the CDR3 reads TGCGCCAGCAGCCAAGAGGATGGTGGGCTAGCGGGGACCACAGATACGCAGTATTTT. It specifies CASSQEDGGLAGTTDTQYF.

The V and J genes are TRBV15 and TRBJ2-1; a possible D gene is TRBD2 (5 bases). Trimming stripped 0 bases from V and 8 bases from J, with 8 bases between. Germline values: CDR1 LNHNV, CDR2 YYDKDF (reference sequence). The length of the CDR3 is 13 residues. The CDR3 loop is CATSRDPRDEQFF. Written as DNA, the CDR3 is TGTGCCACCAGCAGAGATCCGAGGGATGAGCAGTTCTTC.

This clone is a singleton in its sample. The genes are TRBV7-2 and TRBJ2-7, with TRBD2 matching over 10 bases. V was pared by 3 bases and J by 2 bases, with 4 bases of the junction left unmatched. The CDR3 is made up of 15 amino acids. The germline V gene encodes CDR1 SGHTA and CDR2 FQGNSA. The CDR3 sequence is CASSFRSGGAYEQYF. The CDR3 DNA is TGTGCCAGCAGCTTCCGAAGCGGGGGGGCCTACGAGCAGTACTTC.

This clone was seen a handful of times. The CDR3, as DNA: TGTGCCAGTAGGGGACAGGGGATAGAGACCCAGTACTTC. Translating gives CASRGQGIETQYF. This chain connects TRBV19 to TRBJ2-5, with 10 bases identical to TRBD1. J was trimmed by 4 bases and V by 6 bases; bases with no gene match: 2. The CDR3 totals 13 residues. Per germline, CDR1 LNHDA and CDR2 SQIVND (reference sequence).

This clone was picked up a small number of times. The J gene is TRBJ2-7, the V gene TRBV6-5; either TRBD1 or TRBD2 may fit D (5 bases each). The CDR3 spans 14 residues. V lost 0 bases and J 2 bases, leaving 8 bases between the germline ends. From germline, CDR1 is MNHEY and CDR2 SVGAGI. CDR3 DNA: TGTGCCAGCAGTTACTCGAGGGACCCCTACGAGCAGTACTTC. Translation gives CASSYSRDPYEQYF.

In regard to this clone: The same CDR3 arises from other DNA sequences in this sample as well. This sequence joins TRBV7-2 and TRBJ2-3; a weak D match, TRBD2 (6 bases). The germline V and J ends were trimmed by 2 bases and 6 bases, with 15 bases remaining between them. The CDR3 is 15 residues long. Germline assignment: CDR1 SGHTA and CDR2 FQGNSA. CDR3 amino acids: CASSLRLAGGDTQYF. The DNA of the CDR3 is TGTGCCAGCAGCTTAAGGCTAGCTGGAGGGGATACGCAGTATTTT.

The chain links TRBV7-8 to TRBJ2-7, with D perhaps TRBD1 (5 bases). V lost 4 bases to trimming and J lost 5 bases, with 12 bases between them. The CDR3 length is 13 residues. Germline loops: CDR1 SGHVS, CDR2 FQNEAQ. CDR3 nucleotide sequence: TGTGCCAGCAGCTGGACGGGCAGGGACGAGCAGTACTTC. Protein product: CASSWTGRDEQYF.

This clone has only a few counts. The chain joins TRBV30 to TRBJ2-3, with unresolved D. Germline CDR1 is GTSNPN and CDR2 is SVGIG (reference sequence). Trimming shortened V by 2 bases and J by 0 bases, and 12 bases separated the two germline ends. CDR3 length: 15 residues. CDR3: CAWSPVGGSTDTQYF. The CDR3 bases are TGTGCCTGGAGTCCTGTGGGCGGAAGCACAGATACGCAGTATTTT.

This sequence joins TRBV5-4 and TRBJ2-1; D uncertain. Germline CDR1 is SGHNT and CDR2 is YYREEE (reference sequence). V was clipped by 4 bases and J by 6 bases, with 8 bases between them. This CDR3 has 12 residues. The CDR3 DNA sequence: TGTGCCAGCAGCCTCGACCCCAATGAGCAGTTCTTC. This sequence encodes CASSLDPNEQFF.

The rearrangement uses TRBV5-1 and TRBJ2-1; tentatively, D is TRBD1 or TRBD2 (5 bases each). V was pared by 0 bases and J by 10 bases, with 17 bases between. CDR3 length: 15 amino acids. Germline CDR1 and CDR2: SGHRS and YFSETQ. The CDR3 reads CASSLEGPYNEEQFF. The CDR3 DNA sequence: TGCGCCAGCAGCTTGGAGGGACCATACAATGAAGAGCAGTTCTTC.

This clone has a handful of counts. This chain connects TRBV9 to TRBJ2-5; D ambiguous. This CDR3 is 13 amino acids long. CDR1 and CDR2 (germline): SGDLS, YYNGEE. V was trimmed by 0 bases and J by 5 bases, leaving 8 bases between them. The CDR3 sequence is CASSVGPSETQYF. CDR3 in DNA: TGTGCCAGCAGCGTAGGTCCCTCGGAGACCCAGTACTTC.

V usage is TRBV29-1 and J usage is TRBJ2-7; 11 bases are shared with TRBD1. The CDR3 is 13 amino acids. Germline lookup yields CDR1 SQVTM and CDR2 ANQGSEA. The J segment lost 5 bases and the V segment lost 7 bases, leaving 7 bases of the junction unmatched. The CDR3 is CSASGTGGNEQYF. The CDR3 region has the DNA TGCAGCGCCTCCGGGACAGGGGGAAACGAGCAGTACTTC.

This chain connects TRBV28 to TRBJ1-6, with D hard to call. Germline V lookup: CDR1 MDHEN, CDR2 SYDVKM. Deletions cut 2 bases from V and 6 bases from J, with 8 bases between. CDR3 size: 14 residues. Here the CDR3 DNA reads TGTGCCAGCAGTTTAGCCCGGACTAATTCACCCCTCCACTTT. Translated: CASSLARTNSPLHF.

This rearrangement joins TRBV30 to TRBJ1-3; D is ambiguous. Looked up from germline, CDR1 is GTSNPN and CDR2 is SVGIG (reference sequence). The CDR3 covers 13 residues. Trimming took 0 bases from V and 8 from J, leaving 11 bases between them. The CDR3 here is CAWSVNVAYTIYF. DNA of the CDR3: TGTGCCTGGAGTGTAAACGTGGCGTACACCATATATTTT.

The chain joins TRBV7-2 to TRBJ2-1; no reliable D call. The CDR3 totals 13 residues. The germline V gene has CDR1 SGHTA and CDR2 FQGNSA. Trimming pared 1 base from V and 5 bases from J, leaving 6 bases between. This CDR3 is CASSLDLNNEQFF. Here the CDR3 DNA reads TGTGCCAGCAGCTTAGACCTAAACAATGAGCAGTTCTTC.

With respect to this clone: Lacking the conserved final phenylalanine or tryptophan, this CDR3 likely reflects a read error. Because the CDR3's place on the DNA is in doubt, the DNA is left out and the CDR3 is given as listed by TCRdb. Here the CDR3 reads CASSEAGTLKA. The V gene is TRBV2, the J gene TRBJ1-2. From germline, CDR1 is SNHLY and CDR2 FYNNEI. The length of the CDR3 is 11 amino acids, counting both ends.

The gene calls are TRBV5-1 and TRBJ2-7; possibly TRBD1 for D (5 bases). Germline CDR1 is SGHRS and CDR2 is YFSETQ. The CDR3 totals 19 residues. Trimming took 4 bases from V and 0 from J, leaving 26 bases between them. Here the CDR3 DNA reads TGCGCCAGCAGCCTGACCCCTGCAGGGTCCAGCCAGCCCTCCTACGAGCAGTACTTC. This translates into CASSLTPAGSSQPSYEQYF.

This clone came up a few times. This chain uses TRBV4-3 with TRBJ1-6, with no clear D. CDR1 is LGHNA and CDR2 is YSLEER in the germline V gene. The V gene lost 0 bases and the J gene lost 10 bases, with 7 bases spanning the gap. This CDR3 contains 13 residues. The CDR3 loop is CASSQDLGSPLHF. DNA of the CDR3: TGCGCCAGCAGCCAAGATCTAGGCTCACCCCTCCACTTT.

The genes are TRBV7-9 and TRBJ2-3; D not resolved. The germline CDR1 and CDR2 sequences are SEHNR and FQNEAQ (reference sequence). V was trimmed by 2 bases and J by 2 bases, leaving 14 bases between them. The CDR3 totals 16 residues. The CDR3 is CASSLRLRRSTDTQYF. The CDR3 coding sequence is TGTGCCAGCAGCTTACGGCTTCGCAGATCCACAGATACGCAGTATTTT.

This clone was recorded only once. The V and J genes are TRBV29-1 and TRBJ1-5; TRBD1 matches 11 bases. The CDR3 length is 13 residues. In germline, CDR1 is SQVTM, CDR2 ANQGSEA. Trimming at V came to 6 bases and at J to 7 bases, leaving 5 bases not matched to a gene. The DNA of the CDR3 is TGCAGCGTCGTCCGGGACAGGGGGCAGCCCCAGCATTTT. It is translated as CSVVRDRGQPQHF.

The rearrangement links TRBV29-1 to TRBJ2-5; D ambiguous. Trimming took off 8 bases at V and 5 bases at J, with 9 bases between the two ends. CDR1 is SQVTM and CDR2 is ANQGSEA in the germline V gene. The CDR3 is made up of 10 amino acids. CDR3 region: CSTLRETQYF. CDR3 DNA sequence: TGCAGCACCCTCAGGGAGACCCAGTACTTC.

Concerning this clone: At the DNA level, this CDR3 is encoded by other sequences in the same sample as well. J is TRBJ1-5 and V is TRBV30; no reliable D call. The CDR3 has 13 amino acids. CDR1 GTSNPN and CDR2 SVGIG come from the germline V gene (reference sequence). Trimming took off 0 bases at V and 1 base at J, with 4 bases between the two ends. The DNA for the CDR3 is TGTGCCTGGAGTGTGTCGAGCAATCAGCCCCAGCATTTT. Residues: CAWSVSSNQPQHF.

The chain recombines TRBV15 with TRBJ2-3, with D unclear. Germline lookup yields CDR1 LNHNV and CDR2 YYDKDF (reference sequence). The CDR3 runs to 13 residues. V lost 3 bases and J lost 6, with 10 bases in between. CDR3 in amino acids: CATSSGNLDTQYF. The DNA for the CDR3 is TGTGCCACCAGCAGTGGTAATCTGGATACGCAGTATTTT.

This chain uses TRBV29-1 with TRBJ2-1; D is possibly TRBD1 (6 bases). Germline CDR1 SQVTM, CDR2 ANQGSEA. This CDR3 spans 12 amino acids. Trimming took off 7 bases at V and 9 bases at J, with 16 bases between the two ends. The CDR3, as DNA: TGCAGCGGAGAGACAGGCTGGGGTGAGCAGTTCTTC. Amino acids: CSGETGWGEQFF.